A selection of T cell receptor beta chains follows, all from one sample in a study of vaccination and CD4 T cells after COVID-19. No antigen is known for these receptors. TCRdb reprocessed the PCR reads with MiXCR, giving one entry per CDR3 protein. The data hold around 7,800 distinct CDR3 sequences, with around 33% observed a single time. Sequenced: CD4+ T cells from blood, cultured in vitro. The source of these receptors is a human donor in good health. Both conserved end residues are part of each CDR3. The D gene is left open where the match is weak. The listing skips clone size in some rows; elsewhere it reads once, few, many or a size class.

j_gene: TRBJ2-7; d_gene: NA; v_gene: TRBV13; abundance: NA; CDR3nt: TGTGCCAGCAGCTCGCGAGGGGTATCCTACGAGCAGTACTTC; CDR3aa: CASSSRGVSYEQYF
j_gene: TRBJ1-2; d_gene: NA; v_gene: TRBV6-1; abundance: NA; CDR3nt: TGTGCCAGCAGAACATGGACAGCGTATGGCTACACCTTC; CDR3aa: CASRTWTAYGYTF
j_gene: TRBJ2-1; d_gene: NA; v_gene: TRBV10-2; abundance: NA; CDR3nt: TGCGCCAGCAGTTTGTTGGGGGGCCGACGGATCAATGAGCAGTTCTTC; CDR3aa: CASSLLGGRRINEQFF
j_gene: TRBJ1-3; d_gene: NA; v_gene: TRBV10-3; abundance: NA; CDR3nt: TGTGCCATCAGTGAGCCCCACCCTCCAGGGGGAAACACCATATATTTT; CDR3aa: CAISEPHPPGGNTIYF
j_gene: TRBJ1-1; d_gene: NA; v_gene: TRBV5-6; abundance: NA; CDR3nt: TGTGCCAGCAGCTTGGCAGGGATGAACACTGAAGCTTTCTTT; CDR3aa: CASSLAGMNTEAFF
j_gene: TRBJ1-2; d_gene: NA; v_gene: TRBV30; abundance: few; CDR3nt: TGTGCCTGGAGTGTACAAGGGGGCTACACCTTC; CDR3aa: CAWSVQGGYTF
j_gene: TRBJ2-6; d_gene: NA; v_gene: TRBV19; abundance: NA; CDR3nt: TGTGCCAGTAGCATGGGTAGCTCTGGGGCCAACGTCCTGACTTTC; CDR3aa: CASSMGSSGANVLTF
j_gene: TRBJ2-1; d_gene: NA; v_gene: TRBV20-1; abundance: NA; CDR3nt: TGCAGTGCTAGAGATTTGGCCGGTCTGAATGAGCAGTTCTTC; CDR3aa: CSARDLAGLNEQFF
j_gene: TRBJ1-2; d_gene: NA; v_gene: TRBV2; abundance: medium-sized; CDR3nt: TGTGCCAGCAGTGTGATAGTTTCCTATGGCTACACCTTC; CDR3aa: CASSVIVSYGYTF
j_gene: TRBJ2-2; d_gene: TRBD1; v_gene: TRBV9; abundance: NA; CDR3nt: TGTGCCAGCAGCGTAGTGGGACAGGGGACCGGGGAGCTGTTTTTT; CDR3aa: CASSVVGQGTGELFF
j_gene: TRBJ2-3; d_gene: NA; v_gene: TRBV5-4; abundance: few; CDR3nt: TGTGCCAGCAGCTCCCCGCAGGGCACAGATACGCAGTATTTT; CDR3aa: CASSSPQGTDTQYF
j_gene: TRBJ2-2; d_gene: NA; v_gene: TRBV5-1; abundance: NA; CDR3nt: TGCGCCAGCAGCCTATACGGTACCGGGGAGCTGTTTTTT; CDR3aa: CASSLYGTGELFF
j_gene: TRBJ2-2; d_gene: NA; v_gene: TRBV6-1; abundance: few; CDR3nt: TGTGCCAGCAGTCGAGACCTCGGAGAACCAACCGGGGAGCTGTTTTTT; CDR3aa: CASSRDLGEPTGELFF
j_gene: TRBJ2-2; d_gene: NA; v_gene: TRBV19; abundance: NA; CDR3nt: TGTGCCAGTAGTAAAACAGGGAACACCGGGGAGCTGTTTTTT; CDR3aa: CASSKTGNTGELFF
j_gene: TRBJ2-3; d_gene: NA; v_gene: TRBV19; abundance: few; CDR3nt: TGTGCCAGTAGTATAGTGAAGGCGGGCACAGATACGCAGTATTTT; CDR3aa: CASSIVKAGTDTQYF
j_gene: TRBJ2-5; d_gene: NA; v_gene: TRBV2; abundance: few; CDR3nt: TGTGCCAGCAGTGAGAAGGAGACCCAGTACTTC; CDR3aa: CASSEKETQYF
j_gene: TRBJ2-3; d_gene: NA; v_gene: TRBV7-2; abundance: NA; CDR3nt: TGTGCCAGCAGCTCTGCAGATACGCAGTATTTT; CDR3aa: CASSSADTQYF
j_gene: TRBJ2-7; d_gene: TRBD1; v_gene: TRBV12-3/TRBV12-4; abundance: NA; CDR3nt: TGTGCCAGCCAGCGGCGACAGGGCTACTACGAGCAGTACTTC; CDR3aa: CASQRRQGYYEQYF
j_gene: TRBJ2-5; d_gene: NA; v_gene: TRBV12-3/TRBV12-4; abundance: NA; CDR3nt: TGTGCCAGCAGTCGACCGTCCTCCCCAGAGACCCAGTACTTC; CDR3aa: CASSRPSSPETQYF
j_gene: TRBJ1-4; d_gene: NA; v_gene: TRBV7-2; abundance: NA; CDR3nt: TGTGCCAGCAGCCGTTTGGGAAGCCAGCTCAATGAAAAACTGTTTTTT; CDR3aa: CASSRLGSQLNEKLFF
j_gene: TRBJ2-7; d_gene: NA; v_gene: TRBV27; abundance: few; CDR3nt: TGTGCCAGCAGTTTATCCCCTGACACCGACTCCTACGAGCAGTACTTC; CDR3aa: CASSLSPDTDSYEQYF
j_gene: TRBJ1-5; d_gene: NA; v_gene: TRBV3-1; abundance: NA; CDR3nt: TGTGCCAGCAGCCAGGATCGTCGGCAGCCCCAGCATTTT; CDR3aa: CASSQDRRQPQHF
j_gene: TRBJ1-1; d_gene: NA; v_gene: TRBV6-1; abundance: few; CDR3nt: TGTGCCAGCAGTGCGAAGCGGAACACTGAAGCTTTCTTT; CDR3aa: CASSAKRNTEAFF
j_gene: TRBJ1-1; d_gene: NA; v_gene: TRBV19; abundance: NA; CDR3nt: TGTGCCAGTCACTTCTACCCCCGGGGCCTGATCACTGAAGCTTTCTTT; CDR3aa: CASHFYPRGLITEAFF
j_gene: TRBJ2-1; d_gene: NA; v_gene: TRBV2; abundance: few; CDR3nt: TGTGCCAGGGATCCCGTAGGCAATGAGCAGTTCTTC; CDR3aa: CARDPVGNEQFF
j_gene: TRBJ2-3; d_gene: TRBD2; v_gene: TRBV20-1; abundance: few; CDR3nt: TGCAGTGCTGGGGGGACTAGCGGGGGGGGGGATACGCAGTATTTT; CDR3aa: CSAGGTSGGGDTQYF
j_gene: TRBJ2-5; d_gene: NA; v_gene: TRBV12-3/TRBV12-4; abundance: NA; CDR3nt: TGTGCCAGCACCTCCGGTTTTACCCAGTACTTC; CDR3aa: CASTSGFTQYF
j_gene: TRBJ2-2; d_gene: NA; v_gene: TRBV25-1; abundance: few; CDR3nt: TGTGCCAGCAGGGTTACGAACACCGGGGAGCTGTTTTTT; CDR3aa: CASRVTNTGELFF
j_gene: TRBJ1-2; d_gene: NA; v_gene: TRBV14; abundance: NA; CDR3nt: TGTGCCAGCAGCCAAGACATAGAGTCGACAGCTAACTATGGCTACACCTTC; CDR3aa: CASSQDIESTANYGYTF
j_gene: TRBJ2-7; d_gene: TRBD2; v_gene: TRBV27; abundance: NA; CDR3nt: TGTGCCAGCAGTTTATATTCATTGTCGCGGGGGGTCTTCCCCTACGAGCAGTACTTC; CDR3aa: CASSLYSLSRGVFPYEQYF
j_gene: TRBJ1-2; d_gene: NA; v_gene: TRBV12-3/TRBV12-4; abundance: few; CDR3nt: TGTGCCAGCAGTTTACAGGACGCTAACTATGGCTACACCTTC; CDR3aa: CASSLQDANYGYTF
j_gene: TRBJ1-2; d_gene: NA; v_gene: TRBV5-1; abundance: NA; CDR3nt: TGCGCCAGCAGCTTGGGGCCGAACTCGTCCGGCTACACCTTC; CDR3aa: CASSLGPNSSGYTF
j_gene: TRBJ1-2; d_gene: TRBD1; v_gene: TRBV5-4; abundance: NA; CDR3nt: TGTGCCAGCAGCTGGGACAGGGGGAACTATGGCTACACCTTC; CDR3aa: CASSWDRGNYGYTF
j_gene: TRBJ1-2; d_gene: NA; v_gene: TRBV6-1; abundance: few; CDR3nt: TGTGCCAGCAGACCCGGACAAAATTCTAACTATGGCTACACCTTC; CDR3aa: CASRPGQNSNYGYTF
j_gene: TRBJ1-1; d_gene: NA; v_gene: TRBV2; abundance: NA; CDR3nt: TGTGCCAGCAGTGAAGCGGTCTCAGGGAACACTGAAGCTTTCTTT; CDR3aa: CASSEAVSGNTEAFF
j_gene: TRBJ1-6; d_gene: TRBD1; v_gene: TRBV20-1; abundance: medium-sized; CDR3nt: TGCAGTGCTAGACCGGGACAGGGGTCTTCACCCCTCCACTTT; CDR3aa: CSARPGQGSSPLHF
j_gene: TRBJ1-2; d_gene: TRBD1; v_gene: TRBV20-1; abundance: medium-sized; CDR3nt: TGCAGTGTAACGGACAGGGAGGATGGCTACACCTTC; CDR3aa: CSVTDREDGYTF
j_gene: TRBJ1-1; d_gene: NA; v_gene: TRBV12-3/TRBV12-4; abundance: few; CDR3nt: TGTGCCAGCAGTTTATTTCCCTCTGAAGCTTTCTTT; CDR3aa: CASSLFPSEAFF
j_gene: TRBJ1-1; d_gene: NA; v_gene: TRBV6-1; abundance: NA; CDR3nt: TGTGCCAGCAGCAGAGATGGTAGCTCCTCGAACACTGAAGCTTTCTTT; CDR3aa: CASSRDGSSSNTEAFF